The 23 T cell receptor beta chains below all came from one sample that was sequenced in a study of shared clonotypes between healthy human individuals. Clones were read by immunoSEQ multiplex PCR, and TCRdb kept only the in-frame ones, dropping some. The table lists hundreds of thousands of clones, approximately 80% of them singletons. Material for sequencing was PBMCs. Receptors originate from a woman aged 40-49 years in good health. Some clones in this sample may be carry-over from other donors' samples.

The rearrangement joins TRBV13 to TRBJ2-5, with a weak D call TRBD1 (6 bases). V dropped 7 bases and J dropped 4 bases, with 16 bases sitting between them. Germline assignment: CDR1 PRHDT and CDR2 FYEKMQ (reference sequence). The CDR3 is made up of 14 amino acids. The CDR3 loop is CASNSGHTTETQYF. CDR3 in DNA: TGTGCCAGCAACTCGGGACACACAACAGAGACCCAGTACTTC.

The V gene is TRBV15, the J gene TRBJ2-7; a weak D match, TRBD1 (5 bases). In germline, CDR1 is LNHNV, CDR2 YYDKDF (reference sequence). V was clipped by 0 bases and J by 2 bases, with 8 bases between them. This CDR3 region has 14 residues. CDR3 amino acids: CATSRDSGPYEQYF. The CDR3 DNA sequence: TGTGCCACCAGCAGAGATTCAGGGCCCTACGAGCAGTACTTC.

This clone was seen only once. This sequence joins TRBV7-2 and TRBJ2-3; 8 bases agree with TRBD1. With 4 bases clipped from V and 4 bases from J, the junction kept 4 bases outside the gene matches. From germline, CDR1 is SGHTA and CDR2 FQGNSA. CDR3 length: 14 residues. The CDR3 DNA sequence: TGTGCCAGCAGCTCGGACAGGGAATCAGATACGCAGTATTTT. It is translated as CASSSDRESDTQYF.

This sequence joins TRBV4-3 and TRBJ1-6, with 7 bases that match TRBD1. Germline V gene lookup returns CDR1 LGHNA and CDR2 YSLEER. V shed 4 bases and J 7 bases; nucleotides not matched to a gene: 10. CDR3 length equals 16 residues. CDR3 sequence: CASSRSGPRGNSPLHF. The CDR3 bases are TGCGCCAGCAGCCGGTCAGGTCCCAGGGGGAATTCACCCCTCCACTTT.

The chain uses TRBV11-2 and TRBJ2-3, with 10 bases lining up with TRBD2. Germline V gene data show CDR1 as SGHAT and CDR2 as FQNNGV. The CDR3 extends over 16 amino acids. V lost 5 bases and J lost 0; bases outside the gene matches: 5. The CDR3 DNA follows: TGTGCCAGCAGCCCACGGACTAGCGGTAGCACAGATACGCAGTATTTT. It translates to CASSPRTSGSTDTQYF.

V and J are TRBV7-7 and TRBJ2-1; tentatively, D is TRBD1 or TRBD2 (6 bases each). Trimming cost V 5 bases and J 6 bases, with 14 bases left between them. Germline CDR1 and CDR2: SSHAT and FNYEAQ (reference sequence). The length of the CDR3 is 14 residues. The CDR3 sequence: CASSPPGAVNEQFF. CDR3 nucleotides: TGTGCCAGCAGCCCCCCGGGGGCAGTCAATGAGCAGTTCTTC.

The V and J genes are TRBV7-9 and TRBJ1-2; no clear D gene. V was trimmed by 0 bases and J by 0 bases, leaving 11 bases between them. CDR3 size: 16 residues. Germline CDR1 SEHNR, CDR2 FQNEAQ (reference sequence). The CDR3: CASSLAGFPANYGYTF. Written as DNA, the CDR3 is TGTGCCAGCAGCTTAGCGGGGTTTCCAGCTAACTATGGCTACACCTTC.

The chain employs TRBV5-1 and TRBJ2-2; 7 bases are a match to TRBD1. The CDR3 sequence is 14 residues long. Germline-derived CDR1 and CDR2 are SGHRS and YFSETQ. V dropped 6 bases and J dropped 0; count of bases not matched to a gene: 2. The CDR3 loop reads CASKTGTNTGELFF. The CDR3 coding sequence is TGCGCCAGCAAGACAGGGACGAACACCGGGGAGCTGTTTTTT. The variable domain in full, completed from reference TRBV5-1 and TRBJ2-2, reads KAGVTQTPRYLIKTRGQQVTLSCSPISGHRSVSWYQQTPGQGLQFLFEYFSETQRNKGNFPGRFSGRQFSNSRSEMNVSTLELGDSALYLCASKTGTNTGELFFGEGSRLTVL.

V gene TRBV7-3 combines with J gene TRBJ1-2; 8 bases line up with TRBD1. Germline V gene sequence: CDR1 SGHTA, CDR2 FQGTGA. Trimming removed 4 bases from V and 6 bases from J; junction bases left unmatched: 19. The length of the CDR3 is 18 residues. The CDR3 nucleotides read TGTGCCAGCAGCTCCATAAATCAGGGGGCTCTGTGGAGGGATGGCTACACCTTC. This gives the protein CASSSINQGALWRDGYTF.

The chain has TRBV18 and TRBJ2-7, with D perhaps TRBD1 (6 bases). From germline, CDR1 is KGHSH and CDR2 LQKENI. The CDR3 loop spans 13 amino acids. The V gene lost 3 bases and the J gene lost 4 bases, with 10 bases spanning the gap. CDR3 coding DNA: TGTGCCAGCTCACCGGGGGCTGCGTACGAGCAGTACTTC. It codes for CASSPGAAYEQYF.

The chain joins TRBV7-2 to TRBJ2-7, with 12 bases identical to TRBD2. This CDR3 region has 15 residues. Looked up from germline, CDR1 is SGHTA and CDR2 is FQGNSA. Losses at the gene ends were 5 bases for V and 4 bases for J; bases not matched to a gene: 6. The CDR3 DNA reads as TGTGCCAGCAGCATTACGGGACTAGCGGGTTACGAGCAGTACTTC. Amino acid sequence: CASSITGLAGYEQYF.

The chain employs TRBV6-4 and TRBJ2-7; D perhaps matches TRBD1 (5 bases). Per the germline V gene, CDR1 is MRHNA and CDR2 is SNTAGT. The CDR3 consists of 14 residues. V lost 7 bases, J lost 3 bases, and 16 bases lay in between. The CDR3 DNA follows: TGTGCCAGCAATAGACAGTCATGTGGCTACGAGCAGTACTTC. It specifies CASNRQSCGYEQYF.

V is TRBV2 and J is TRBJ1-3; D gene uncertain. The germline V gene encodes CDR1 SNHLY and CDR2 FYNNEI. Trimming removed 6 bases at V and 6 bases at J, with 6 bases between. The length of the CDR3 is 11 residues. The CDR3 DNA follows: TGTGCCAGCAGCTTAGAAAACACCATATATTTT. Translated: CASSLENTIYF. Complete variable domain (other parts from reference TRBV2 and TRBJ1-3): EPEVTQTPSHQVTQMGQEVILRCVPISNHLYFYWYRQILGQKVEFLVSFYNNEISEKSEIFDDQFSVERPDGSNFTLKIRSTKLEDSAMYFCASSLENTIYFGEGSWLTVV.

The V and J genes are TRBV7-9 and TRBJ1-3; perhaps TRBD1 as D (6 bases). This CDR3 spans 15 amino acids. The ends were cut back, 5 bases at V and 2 bases at J, with 13 bases in the middle. CDR1 is SEHNR, CDR2 FQNEAQ, per germline (reference sequence). In DNA, the CDR3 is TGTGCCAGCAGCCGAGTCAGGGGAACTGGAAACACCATATATTTT. Its translation is CASSRVRGTGNTIYF.

On this clone: A much larger clone sits a single nucleotide away, making a read error possible. As the CDR3 is not closed by the conserved phenylalanine or tryptophan, this likely results from a read error. The chain has TRBV9 and TRBJ2-3, with D maybe TRBD2 (5 bases). The CDR3 loop spans 14 amino acids. The ends were cut back, 0 bases at V and 5 bases at J, with 10 bases in the middle. CDR1 and CDR2 (germline): SGDLS, YYNGEE. Here the CDR3 DNA reads TGTGCCAGCAGCGTAGCTTCCGGACTAGATACGCAGTATCTT. Encoded protein: CASSVASGLDTQYL.

Comments on this clone: This CDR3 is also generated by other DNA sequences in the sample. The gene calls are TRBV7-3 and TRBJ2-3, with D unclear. Germline CDR1 is SGHTA and CDR2 is FQGTGA. V dropped 5 bases and J dropped 0 bases, with 9 bases sitting between them. This CDR3 comprises 14 residues. The DNA for the CDR3 is TGTGCCAGCAGCGCAGCCTCTAGCACAGATACGCAGTATTTT. It encodes CASSAASSTDTQYF.

This clone was counted at least ten times. This chain links TRBV7-9 with TRBJ2-5; D call uncertain. With the DNA end fitting TRBJ2-7 better, the J assignment may be wrong. This CDR3 has 15 amino acids. Per germline, CDR1 SEHNR and CDR2 FQNEAQ (reference sequence). The CDR3 DNA is TGTGCCAGCAGTTTCCTCCGCTACTCACCCTACGAGCAGTACTTC. Translation gives CASSFLRYSPYEQYF.

V and J are TRBV15 and TRBJ2-5, with 9 bases lining up with TRBD1. The CDR3 runs to 15 residues. V trimming: 1 base; J trimming: 5 bases; junction bases outside the gene matches: 5. Germline V gene lookup returns CDR1 LNHNV and CDR2 YYDKDF (reference sequence). The CDR3 spells CATSRVTGGRETQYF. The CDR3 nucleotides read TGTGCCACCAGCAGAGTAACAGGGGGCAGGGAGACCCAGTACTTC. The full variable domain, completed using reference TRBV15 and TRBJ2-5, is DAMVIQNPRYQVTQFGKPVTLSCSQTLNHNVMYWYQQKSSQAPKLLFHYYDKDFNNEADTPDNFQSRRPNTSFCFLDIRSPGLGDTAMYLCATSRVTGGRETQYFGPGTRLLVL.

The chain recombines TRBV7-3 with TRBJ2-3; D perhaps matches TRBD1 (5 bases). Germline values: CDR1 SGHTA, CDR2 FQGTGA. CDR3 length: 13 residues. V lost 4 bases and J 3 bases, leaving 8 bases between the germline ends. The CDR3 DNA sequence: TGTGCCAGCAGCTCGCCAGGGACAGATACGCAGTATTTT. It encodes CASSSPGTDTQYF.

V is TRBV6-1 and J is TRBJ2-2; 7 nucleotides align to TRBD1. The germline CDR1 and CDR2 sequences are MNHNS and SASEGT. CDR3 size: 16 residues. J gave up 0 bases and V 0 bases, and 1 base lay outside the gene matches. CDR3 loop: CASSEAGGPNTGELFF. The CDR3 DNA reads as TGTGCCAGCAGTGAAGCAGGGGGCCCGAACACCGGGGAGCTGTTTTTT.

This clone turned up a few times. The chain employs TRBV29-1 and TRBJ2-7; TRBD2 agrees at 8 bases. Germline CDR1 and CDR2: SQVTM and ANQGSEA. The CDR3 has 13 residues. V shed 6 bases and J 3 bases; nucleotides not matched to a gene: 7. Here the CDR3 reads CSVAGTRNYEQYF. The CDR3 nucleotides are TGCAGCGTAGCCGGGACTAGGAACTACGAGCAGTACTTC.

As concerns this clone: The likely explanation is a read error, given a far larger clone one base away. The rearrangement joins TRBV30 to TRBJ2-5; D is unclear. This CDR3 contains 12 residues. The V gene lost 3 bases and the J gene lost 2 bases, with 7 bases spanning the gap. Germline CDR1 is GTSNPN and CDR2 is SVGIG (reference sequence). The CDR3: CAWRSPQETQYF. The CDR3 DNA sequence: TGTGCCTGGAGATCCCCACAAGAGACCCAGTACTTC.

The chain carries TRBV18 and TRBJ2-3, with D maybe TRBD2 (5 bases). This CDR3 has 15 amino acids. V shed 5 bases and J shed 2 bases, with 14 bases lying between them. Germline CDR1 reads KGHSH; CDR2 reads LQKENI. The CDR3 is CASSDYQADTDTQYF. The CDR3 bases are TGTGCCAGCTCAGACTACCAGGCAGACACAGATACGCAGTATTTT.